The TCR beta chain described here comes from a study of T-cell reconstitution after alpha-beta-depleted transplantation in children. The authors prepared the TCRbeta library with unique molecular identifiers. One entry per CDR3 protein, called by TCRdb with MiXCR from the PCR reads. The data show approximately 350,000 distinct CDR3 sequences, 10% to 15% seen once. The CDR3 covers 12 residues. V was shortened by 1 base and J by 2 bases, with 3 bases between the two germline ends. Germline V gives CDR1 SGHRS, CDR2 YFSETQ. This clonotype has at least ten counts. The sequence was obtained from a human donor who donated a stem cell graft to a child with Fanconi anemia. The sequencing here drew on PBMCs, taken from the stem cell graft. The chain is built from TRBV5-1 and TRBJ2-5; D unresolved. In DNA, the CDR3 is TGCGCCAGCAGCTTGCCACAAGAGACCCAGTACTTC. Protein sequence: CASSLPQETQYF.